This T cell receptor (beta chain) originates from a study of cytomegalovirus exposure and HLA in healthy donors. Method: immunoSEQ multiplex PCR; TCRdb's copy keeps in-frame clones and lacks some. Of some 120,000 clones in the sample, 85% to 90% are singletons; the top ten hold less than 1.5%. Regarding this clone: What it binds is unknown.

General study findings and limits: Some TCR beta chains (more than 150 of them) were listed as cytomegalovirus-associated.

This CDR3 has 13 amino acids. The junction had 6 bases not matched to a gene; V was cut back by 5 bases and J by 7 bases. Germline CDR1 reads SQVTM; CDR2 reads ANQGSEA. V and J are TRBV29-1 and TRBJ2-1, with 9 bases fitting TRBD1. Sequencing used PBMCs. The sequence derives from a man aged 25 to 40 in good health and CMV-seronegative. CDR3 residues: CSVRQGVGNEQFF. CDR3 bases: TGCAGCGTTCGACAGGGGGTAGGGAATGAGCAGTTCTTC.